The sequence of this TCR beta chain was determined in a study of T cell responses to AZD1222 COVID-19 vaccine. Study-level points and caveats: The donor group comprised mostly white British people and more females; the analysis possibly underestimated clonal diversity. Regions 160-218 and 743-854 held dominance among vaccine-associated CD4 TCRs, which spanned spike. Only a handful of AZD1222 recipients were seropositive at baseline.

Some clones are missing from TCRdb's copy, which holds only in-frame ones; the method was immunoSEQ multiplex PCR. The sample has fewer than 200,000 clones; about 89% are singletons. This clone was counted a single time. No antigen is known for it. The TCR sequence derives from an adult in good health. This specimen consisted of peripheral blood, obtained on day 0 of AZD1222 vaccination.

CDR3 nucleotides: TGTGCCTCAGGAGCGGGGGCGAACACTGAAGCTTTCTTT. It yields the protein CASGAGANTEAFF. This chain joins TRBV11-2 and TRBJ1-1, with a weak D call TRBD1 (6 bases). Germline V gene data show CDR1 as SGHAT and CDR2 as FQNNGV. The germline V and J ends were trimmed by 11 bases and 1 base, with 14 bases remaining between them. This CDR3 has 13 residues.